Presented here are 16 T cell receptor beta chains from one specimen sequenced in a study of neoadjuvant anti-PD-1 for oral cavity cancer. Method: immunoSEQ multiplex PCR; TCRdb's copy keeps in-frame clones and lacks some. The data contain some 14,000 clones, 60% to 80% of them singletons. This specimen consisted of PBMCs, obtained before nivolumab (anti-PD-1) treatment. Receptor source: a person aged 40 to 85 with oral cavity squamous cell carcinoma.

This clone turned up a few times. V is TRBV7-3 and J is TRBJ2-3; TRBD1 is a possible D gene (6 bases). CDR3 length: 15 residues. Trimming left V 5 bases short and J 2 bases short, with 14 bases between. Germline V CDR1 and CDR2: SGHTA, FQGTGA. CDR3: CASSNEGVHTDTQYF. CDR3 DNA: TGTGCCAGCAGCAACGAGGGGGTACACACAGATACGCAGTATTTT.

This clone showed up just a few times. V is TRBV7-7 and J is TRBJ1-2; D perhaps matches TRBD1 (6 bases). V lost 5 bases and J 8 bases, leaving 15 bases between the germline ends. The germline CDR1 and CDR2 sequences are SSHAT and FNYEAQ (reference sequence). The CDR3 length is 13 residues. The CDR3, as DNA: TGTGCCAGCAGCATCGGCAGGGGTCCCGGCTACACCTTC. Residues: CASSIGRGPGYTF.

This clone is medium-sized by share. This chain joins TRBV7-3 and TRBJ2-2; TRBD2 matches 10 bases. Germline-derived CDR1 and CDR2 are SGHTA and FQGTGA. This CDR3 has 15 residues. V trimming: 8 bases; J trimming: 8 bases; junction bases outside the gene matches: 11. In DNA form, the CDR3 reads TGTGCCAGCGGTGGACTAGCGGAGGGTAGAGGGGAGCTGTTTTTT. Its translation is CASGGLAEGRGELFF.

This sequence joins TRBV5-8 and TRBJ1-4; TRBD1 might be the D (6 bases). This CDR3 spans 15 amino acids. Trimming removed 3 bases at V and 5 bases at J, with 14 bases between. Germline V gene sequence: CDR1 SGHTS, CDR2 YDEGEE. DNA for the CDR3: TGTGCCAGCAGCTGGGAACAGGGAACAAATGAAAAACTGTTTTTT. This encodes CASSWEQGTNEKLFF.

The chain employs TRBV5-6 and TRBJ2-5, with D uncertain. Germline V gene lookup returns CDR1 SGHDT and CDR2 YYEEEE. V was shortened by 1 base and J by 4 bases, with 8 bases between the two germline ends. The CDR3 totals 13 residues. CDR3 region: CASSLRVGETQYF. CDR3 DNA sequence: TGTGCCAGCAGCTTGAGGGTGGGAGAGACCCAGTACTTC.

The V call is TRBV5-6, the J call TRBJ2-7; TRBD2 matches at 13 bases. CDR3 length equals 16 residues. Germline V CDR1 and CDR2: SGHDT, YYEEEE. Losses at the gene ends were 2 bases for V and 7 bases for J; bases not matched to a gene: 9. CDR3 in amino acids: CASSFLTSGRAREQYF. The DNA for the CDR3 is TGTGCCAGCAGCTTTTTAACTAGCGGGAGGGCCCGGGAGCAGTACTTC.

This clone came up a few times. This chain uses TRBV28 with TRBJ1-2; D unresolved. V lost 6 bases, J lost 4 bases, and 24 bases lay in between. CDR1 and CDR2 from the germline V gene are MDHEN and SYDVKM. The CDR3 length is 17 residues. The CDR3 bases are TGTGCCAGCAGCCTTATGTACACAAGGGAACGAGCCTATGGCTACACCTTC. The encoded protein is CASSLMYTRERAYGYTF.

The chain has TRBV9 and TRBJ2-1; the D gene is possibly TRBD2 (6 bases). The CDR3 is 11 residues long. V was trimmed by 3 bases and J by 14 bases, leaving 12 bases between them. Germline CDR1 is SGDLS and CDR2 is YYNGEE. CDR3 protein: CASSGLDGKFF. The CDR3 nucleotides are TGTGCCAGCAGCGGACTAGATGGGAAGTTCTTC.

The sample holds a few counts of this clone. V usage is TRBV2 and J usage is TRBJ1-1; 7 nucleotides line up with TRBD1. Germline CDR1 is SNHLY and CDR2 is FYNNEI. The CDR3 is 15 residues long. The V gene end was trimmed by 4 bases and the J gene end by 2 bases; junction bases not matched to a gene: 7. In nucleotides, the CDR3 is TGTGCCAGCAGTGCCTCCGGGACAGCAAACACTGAAGCTTTCTTT. It translates to CASSASGTANTEAFF.

This clone has just a few counts. The V gene is TRBV27, the J gene TRBJ1-2; D ambiguous. The CDR3 spans 12 residues. Germline CDR1 and CDR2: MNHEY and SMNVEV (reference sequence). Between the trimmed V and J ends, which lost 4 bases and 7 bases, there was a span of 10 bases. CDR3 nucleotides: TGTGCCAGCAGTTCTCTAGGTGGTGGCTACACCTTC. Its protein is CASSSLGGGYTF.

In DNA form, the CDR3 reads TGTGCCAGCAGCTTAGGCCGGCAGGGGTACACCGGGGAGCTGTTTTTT. Translation: CASSLGRQGYTGELFF. The rearrangement uses TRBV7-6 and TRBJ2-2, with D tentatively TRBD1 (6 bases). In germline, CDR1 is SGHVS, CDR2 FNYEAQ. The CDR3 covers 16 residues. Trimming shortened V by 1 base and J by 3 bases, and 12 bases separated the two germline ends.

The chain recombines TRBV6-5 with TRBJ1-1, with no clear D. Trimming removed 5 bases from V and 1 base from J, with 11 bases in between. Germline values: CDR1 MNHEY, CDR2 SVGAGI. The CDR3 spans 14 residues. CDR3: CASSRPGANTEAFF. The CDR3, as DNA: TGTGCCAGCAGTCGCCCGGGAGCGAACACTGAAGCTTTCTTT.

The sample holds one count of this clone. This chain connects TRBV5-6 to TRBJ1-5, with 9 bases aligning to TRBD1. V dropped 0 bases and J dropped 4; count of bases not matched to a gene: 2. The CDR3 covers 15 residues. Germline CDR1 is SGHDT and CDR2 is YYEEEE. The CDR3 protein is CASSLGDRGNQPQHF. In DNA, the CDR3 is TGTGCCAGCAGCTTGGGAGACAGGGGGAATCAGCCCCAGCATTTT.

In its sample, this clone was seen a few times. The chain recombines TRBV6-5 with TRBJ1-1; D is perhaps TRBD1 (5 bases). The CDR3 contains 14 residues. CDR1 and CDR2 (germline): MNHEY, SVGAGI. V gave up 2 bases and J gave up 1 base, with 8 bases separating them. The CDR3 DNA reads TGTGCCAGCAGTTACGGGGCTAAGAACACTGAAGCTTTCTTT. Translated, it gives CASSYGAKNTEAFF.

The chain links TRBV18 to TRBJ2-7, with D unresolved. The germline gives CDR1 KGHSH, CDR2 LQKENI. The CDR3 extends over 13 amino acids. V was trimmed by 3 bases and J by 5 bases, leaving 11 bases between them. The CDR3 nucleotides read TGTGCCAGCTCACCGGGCCGAGACCACGAGCAGTACTTC. Protein sequence: CASSPGRDHEQYF. Complete variable domain (other parts from reference TRBV18 and TRBJ2-7): NAGVMQNPRHLVRRRGQEARLRCSPMKGHSHVYWYRQLPEEGLKFMVYLQKENIIDESGMPKERFSAEFPKEGPSILRIQQVVRGDSAAYFCASSPGRDHEQYFGPGTRLTVT.

This clone was seen more than once but under ten times. This chain connects TRBV11-2 to TRBJ1-2; D gene unclear. The CDR3 runs to 14 residues. From germline, CDR1 is SGHAT and CDR2 FQNNGV. With 5 bases removed from V and 4 bases from J, the gap between germline ends came to 14 bases. The CDR3 DNA sequence: TGTGCCAGCAGCCTCACCGGGAGGATCTATGGCTACACCTTC. It yields the protein CASSLTGRIYGYTF.